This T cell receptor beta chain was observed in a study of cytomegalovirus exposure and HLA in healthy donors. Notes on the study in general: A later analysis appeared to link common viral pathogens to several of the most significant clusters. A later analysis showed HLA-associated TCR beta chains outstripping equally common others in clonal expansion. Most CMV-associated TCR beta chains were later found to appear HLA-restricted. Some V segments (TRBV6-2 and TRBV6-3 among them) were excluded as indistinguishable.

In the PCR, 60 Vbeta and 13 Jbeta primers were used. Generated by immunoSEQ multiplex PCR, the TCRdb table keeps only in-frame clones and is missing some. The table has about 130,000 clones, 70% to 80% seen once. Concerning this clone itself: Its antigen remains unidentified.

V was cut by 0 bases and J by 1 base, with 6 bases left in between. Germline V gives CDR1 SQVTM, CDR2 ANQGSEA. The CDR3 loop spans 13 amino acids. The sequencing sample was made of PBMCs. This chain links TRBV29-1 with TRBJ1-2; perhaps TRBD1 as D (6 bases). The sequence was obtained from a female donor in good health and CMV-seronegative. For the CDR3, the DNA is TGCAGCGTTGAAGAACAGGGTAACTATGGCTACACCTTC. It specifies CSVEEQGNYGYTF.